The 25 T cell receptor beta chains below were found in one sample sequenced in a study of blood T cell repertoires in COVID-19. Only in-frame clones appear in the TCRdb table, and some are missing; sequencing was by immunoSEQ multiplex PCR. The sample includes over 60,000 clones, roughly nine tenths of them seen just once. What was sequenced was peripheral blood. These receptors all come from a woman aged 45-59 years with active COVID-19.

The CDR3 protein is CASSLTRGGGSYNEQFF. CDR3 DNA sequence: TGTGCCAGCAGCCTGACAAGGGGCGGAGGGTCCTACAATGAGCAGTTCTTC. The genes are TRBV11-2 and TRBJ2-1, with a possible D match to TRBD2 (6 bases). Germline loops: CDR1 SGHAT, CDR2 FQNNGV. V shed 5 bases and J shed 1 base, with 18 bases lying between them. The CDR3 runs to 17 residues.

The rearrangement links TRBV24-1 to TRBJ2-5, with 8 bases fitting TRBD2. With V trimmed by 9 bases and J by 5 bases, 10 bases remained unmatched. Germline V CDR1 and CDR2: KGHDR, SFDVKD. The CDR3 contains 14 residues. This CDR3 is CATEGEREFETQYF. As DNA, the CDR3 is TGTGCCACCGAGGGGGAGCGGGAGTTTGAGACCCAGTACTTC.

The chain has TRBV15 and TRBJ1-4; TRBD1 aligns across 11 bases. Trimming removed 1 base from V and 6 bases from J; junction bases left unmatched: 4. This CDR3 contains 16 residues. The germline V gene has CDR1 LNHNV and CDR2 YYDKDF (reference sequence). CDR3 region: CATSRAPGQGDEKLFF. The CDR3 bases are TGTGCCACCAGCAGAGCTCCGGGACAGGGGGATGAAAAACTGTTTTTT.

The rearrangement joins TRBV30 to TRBJ2-7; TRBD2 matches 9 bases. CDR1 GTSNPN and CDR2 SVGIG come from the germline V gene (reference sequence). Trimming took 5 bases from V and 7 from J; bases not matched to a gene: 9. The CDR3 is 13 amino acids. Written as DNA, the CDR3 is TGTGCCTGGGGGCGGGAGGGCCTCTGGGAGCAGTACTTC. Its translation: CAWGREGLWEQYF.

The V call is TRBV28, the J call TRBJ2-1; no definite D call. The V and J ends lost 4 bases and 6 bases respectively, with 10 bases between them. The CDR3 has 13 amino acids. Germline V gene data show CDR1 as MDHEN and CDR2 as SYDVKM. The CDR3 loop reads CASSSFRSNEQFF. The CDR3 coding sequence is TGTGCCAGCAGTTCATTCAGAAGCAATGAGCAGTTCTTC.

V is TRBV9 and J is TRBJ1-1, with D perhaps TRBD1 (5 bases). Per germline, CDR1 SGDLS and CDR2 YYNGEE. This CDR3 has 15 residues. The V end lost 3 bases, the J end lost 5 bases, and 17 bases lay between the germline ends. The CDR3 DNA reads TGTGCCAGCAGCGGATCAGGGAAGGTGGGAACTGAAGCTTTCTTT. This gives the protein CASSGSGKVGTEAFF.

The chain has TRBV18 and TRBJ1-3; D unclear. The V end was cut by 3 bases, the J end by 0 bases, with 6 bases between. The CDR3 loop spans 14 amino acids. The germline CDR1 and CDR2 sequences are KGHSH and LQKENI. CDR3 bases: TGTGCCAGCTCACCCGTAGCCTCTGGAAACACCATATATTTT. This sequence encodes CASSPVASGNTIYF.

The gene calls are TRBV5-8 and TRBJ2-7, with 12 nucleotides matching TRBD2. The CDR3 runs to 17 residues. Germline loops: CDR1 SGHTS, CDR2 YDEGEE. J lost 2 bases, V lost 0 bases, and 6 bases had no gene match. The chain's CDR3 is CASSLANGLAGTYEQYF. The CDR3 DNA sequence: TGTGCCAGCAGCTTGGCAAATGGACTAGCGGGGACCTACGAGCAGTACTTC.

The CDR3 reads CASSEGGDQPQHF. As DNA, the CDR3 is TGTGCCAGCAGTGAGGGGGGAGATCAGCCCCAGCATTTT. The chain links TRBV2 to TRBJ1-5, with D possibly being TRBD1 (5 bases). V gave up 3 bases and J gave up 5 bases, with 8 bases separating them. Germline CDR1 and CDR2: SNHLY and FYNNEI. This CDR3 is 13 amino acids long.

J is TRBJ2-1 and V is TRBV24-1; 8 positions agree with TRBD2. The CDR3 contains 18 residues. J was trimmed by 9 bases and V by 4 bases; bases with no gene match: 19. CDR1 KGHDR and CDR2 SFDVKD come from the germline V gene. Here the CDR3 reads CATSEGGFWREDVGEQFF. CDR3 sequence (DNA): TGTGCCACCAGTGAGGGGGGGTTTTGGCGGGAGGACGTCGGTGAGCAGTTCTTC.

The V gene is TRBV5-4, the J gene TRBJ2-3, with a weak D call TRBD1 (5 bases). V lost 4 bases and J lost 1, with 10 bases in between. The CDR3 runs 14 residues. Germline loops: CDR1 SGHNT, CDR2 YYREEE (reference sequence). CDR3 protein: CASSPGQRTDTQYF. CDR3 DNA sequence: TGTGCCAGCAGCCCTGGACAACGCACAGATACGCAGTATTTT.

The chain carries TRBV14 and TRBJ2-7; D uncertain. V was shortened by 1 base and J by 3 bases, with 10 bases between the two germline ends. In germline, CDR1 is SGHDN, CDR2 FVKESK. CDR3 length: 14 amino acids. The chain's CDR3 is CASSQGPSGYEQYF. In DNA form, the CDR3 reads TGTGCCAGCAGCCAAGGTCCTAGTGGCTACGAGCAGTACTTC.

The chain couples TRBV29-1 to TRBJ2-6, with D hard to call. This CDR3 is 13 amino acids long. The germline V and J ends were trimmed by 6 bases and 0 bases, with 6 bases remaining between them. In germline, CDR1 is SQVTM, CDR2 ANQGSEA. For the CDR3, the DNA is TGCAGCGTCCGAGACTCTGGGGCCAACGTCCTGACTTTC. Translation: CSVRDSGANVLTF.

This chain joins TRBV28 and TRBJ1-6, with D perhaps TRBD1 (6 bases). The germline gives CDR1 MDHEN, CDR2 SYDVKM. The CDR3 totals 14 residues. Deletions cut 1 base from V and 12 bases from J, with 13 bases between. This CDR3 is CASSLSQDSRPLHF. The CDR3 nucleotides are TGTGCCAGCAGTTTATCCCAGGACAGCAGACCCCTCCACTTT.

CDR3 in DNA: TGTGCCACCAGTGATGGTGACAGGGGGAGCTATGGCTACACCTTC. It specifies CATSDGDRGSYGYTF. The V and J genes are TRBV24-1 and TRBJ1-2, with TRBD1 identical over 9 bases. Germline CDR1 and CDR2: KGHDR and SFDVKD. The V and J ends lost 3 bases and 4 bases, in that order; junction bases with no gene match: 5. The length of the CDR3 is 15 residues.

V gene TRBV6-5 combines with J gene TRBJ2-2; D gene uncertain. The V end lost 7 bases, the J end lost 0 bases, and 9 bases lay between the germline ends. Germline CDR1 and CDR2: MNHEY and SVGAGI. There are 14 residues in the CDR3. The CDR3 nucleotides are TGTGCCAGCACCCCGCCTACGAACACCGGGGAGCTGTTTTTT. Translated, it gives CASTPPTNTGELFF.

A remark on this clone: The germline gene is not matched at one end of the junction; a read error may be the cause. The CDR3 DNA reads TGTGCTAGCAGCTTAGGCCGGGGAGCTGGAAACACCATATATTTT. This codes for CASSLGRGAGNTIYF. The J gene is TRBJ1-3, the V gene TRBV7-7; no reliable D call. Germline CDR1 SSHAT, CDR2 FNYEAQ (reference sequence). The CDR3 sequence is 15 residues long. Complete variable domain (other parts from reference TRBV7-7 and TRBJ1-3): GAGVSQSPRYKVTKRGQDVTLRCDPISSHATLYWYQQALGQGPEFLTYFNYEAQPDKSGLPSDRFSAERPEGSISTLTIQRTEQRDSAMYRCASSLGRGAGNTIYFGEGSWLTVV.

The chain carries TRBV7-6 and TRBJ1-1; the D is unclear. Germline V gene lookup returns CDR1 SGHVS and CDR2 FNYEAQ. Trimming removed 1 base at V and 1 base at J, with 4 bases between. The CDR3 loop spans 13 amino acids. The CDR3 protein is CASSLGQNTEAFF. The CDR3 coding sequence is TGTGCCAGCAGCTTAGGACAGAACACTGAAGCTTTCTTT.

The chain joins TRBV5-5 to TRBJ2-1, with D possibly matching TRBD2 (6 bases). The CDR3 loop spans 14 amino acids. Germline V gives CDR1 SGHKS, CDR2 YYEKEE (reference sequence). With 3 bases removed from V and 4 bases from J, the gap between germline ends came to 11 bases. The CDR3 loop is CASSWSGYYNEQFF. CDR3 in DNA: TGTGCCAGCAGCTGGAGCGGGTATTACAATGAGCAGTTCTTC.

This chain uses TRBV4-1 with TRBJ2-3, with 14 bases that match TRBD2. Per germline, CDR1 MGHRA and CDR2 YSYEKL. This CDR3 comprises 17 residues. J lost 4 bases, V lost 0 bases, and 3 bases had no gene match. The CDR3 spells CASSQEGLAGVADTQYF. For the CDR3, the DNA is TGCGCCAGCAGCCAAGAGGGACTAGCGGGAGTTGCAGATACGCAGTATTTT.

V is TRBV28 and J is TRBJ2-1; 8 bases fit TRBD2. V was pared by 7 bases and J by 8 bases, with 7 bases of the junction left unmatched. The CDR3 loop spans 13 amino acids. Looked up from germline, CDR1 is MDHEN and CDR2 is SYDVKM. Here the CDR3 DNA reads TGTGCCAGCAAGATTCTAGCGGGCGATGAGCAGTTCTTC. The encoded protein is CASKILAGDEQFF.

This chain uses TRBV7-9 with TRBJ2-7, with D perhaps TRBD1 (5 bases). V lost 5 bases and J 0 bases, leaving 20 bases between the germline ends. The germline CDR1 and CDR2 sequences are SEHNR and FQNEAQ (reference sequence). The CDR3 contains 17 residues. CDR3 DNA: TGTGCCAGCAGCCTAAGCCTCGGGCAGGGTCTCTCCTACGAGCAGTACTTC. This translates into CASSLSLGQGLSYEQYF. Drawing the rest from reference TRBV7-9 and TRBJ2-7, the complete variable domain is DTGVSQNPRHKITKRGQNVTFRCDPISEHNRLYWYRQTLGQGPEFLTYFQNEAQLEKSRLLSDRFSAERPKGSFSTLEIQRTEQGDSAMYLCASSLSLGQGLSYEQYFGPGTRLTVT.

This chain links TRBV10-2 with TRBJ1-5; 9 bases line up with TRBD1. V gave up 6 bases and J gave up 3 bases; unmatched junction bases: 6. The germline gives CDR1 WSHSY, CDR2 SAAADI. This CDR3 spans 15 amino acids. The CDR3 DNA is TGCGCCAGCAGCGATGGACAGGGGTACAATCAGCCCCAGCATTTT. It specifies CASSDGQGYNQPQHF.

The rearrangement uses TRBV9 and TRBJ2-3; 10 positions match TRBD2. CDR1 is SGDLS and CDR2 is YYNGEE in the germline V gene. The CDR3 contains 15 residues. V shed 6 bases, J shed 3 bases, and the junction held 7 bases outside the gene matches. The CDR3 bases are TGTGCCAGCACCCTCTCTAGCGGGAGAACAGATACGCAGTATTTT. Translation: CASTLSSGRTDTQYF.

The chain uses TRBV5-1 and TRBJ2-3; D call uncertain. In germline, CDR1 is SGHRS, CDR2 YFSETQ. V lost 2 bases and J lost 0, with 10 bases in between. The CDR3 contains 15 residues. The CDR3 reads CASSLALLSTDTQYF. DNA for the CDR3: TGCGCCAGCAGCTTAGCTCTCCTTAGCACAGATACGCAGTATTTT.